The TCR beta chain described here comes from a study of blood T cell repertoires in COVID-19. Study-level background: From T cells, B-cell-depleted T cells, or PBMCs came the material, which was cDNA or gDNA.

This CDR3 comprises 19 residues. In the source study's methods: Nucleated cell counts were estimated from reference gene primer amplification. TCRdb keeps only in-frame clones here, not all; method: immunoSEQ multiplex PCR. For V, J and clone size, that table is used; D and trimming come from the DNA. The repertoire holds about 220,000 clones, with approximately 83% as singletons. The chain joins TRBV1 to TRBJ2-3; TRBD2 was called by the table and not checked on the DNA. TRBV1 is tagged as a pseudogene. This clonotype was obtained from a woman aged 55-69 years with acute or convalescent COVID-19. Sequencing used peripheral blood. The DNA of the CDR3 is TGCACCAGCAGCCAACAGGGACTAGCGGGGACTGGGGGCGCAGATACGCAGTATTTT. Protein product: CTSSQQGLAGTGGADTQYF.